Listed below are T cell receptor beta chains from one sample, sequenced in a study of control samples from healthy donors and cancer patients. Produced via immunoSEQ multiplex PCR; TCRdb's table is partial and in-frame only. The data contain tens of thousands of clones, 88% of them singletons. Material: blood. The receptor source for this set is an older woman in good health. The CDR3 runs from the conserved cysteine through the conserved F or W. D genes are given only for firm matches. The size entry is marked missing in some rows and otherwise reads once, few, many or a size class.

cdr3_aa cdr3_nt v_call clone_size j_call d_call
CASSQMGFDYGYTF TGCGCCAGCAGCCAGATGGGATTCGACTATGGCTACACCTTC TRBV4-1 - TRBJ1-2 -
CASSVAGDRDTQYF TGTGCCAGCAGTGTAGCGGGGGACAGGGATACGCAGTATTTT TRBV2 - TRBJ2-3 -
CSVAGLGTQYF TGCAGTGTCGCGGGCTTGGGGACCCAGTACTTC TRBV20-1 - TRBJ2-5 -
CASSTGLTGELFF TGCGCCAGCAGTACAGGGCTCACCGGGGAGCTGTTTTTT TRBV5-1 - TRBJ2-2 -
CASSQPGQGEQYF TGTGCCAGCAGCCAGCCCGGACAGGGCGAGCAGTACTTC TRBV3-1/TRBV3-2 - TRBJ2-7 TRBD1
CASSQDFGGYLVQETQYF TGTGCCAGCAGCCAAGATTTCGGGGGGTACCTGGTCCAAGAGACCCAGTACTTC TRBV14 - TRBJ2-5 TRBD2
CASSLVPFRGYTF TGCGCCAGCAGCTTGGTCCCGTTCCGTGGCTACACCTTC TRBV5-1 - TRBJ1-2 -
CASSPWTSGGAQETQYF TGTGCCAGCAGCCCATGGACTAGCGGGGGGGCCCAAGAGACCCAGTACTTC TRBV3-1/TRBV3-2 once TRBJ2-5 TRBD2
CASIGGRTYEQYF TGTGCCAGCATCGGCGGGAGGACGTACGAGCAGTACTTC TRBV2 - TRBJ2-7 TRBD2
CASSSNSGVGEQFF TGCGCCAGCAGCTCCAATAGCGGGGTGGGGGAGCAGTTCTTC TRBV5-1 - TRBJ2-1 TRBD2
CASSGTGWDTEAFF TGTGCCAGCAGCGGGACAGGGTGGGACACTGAAGCTTTCTTT TRBV5-6 - TRBJ1-1 TRBD1
CASGGQGAQPQHF TGTGCTAGTGGTGGACAGGGGGCTCAGCCCCAGCATTTT TRBV12-5 few TRBJ1-5 TRBD1
CASSPAAEQYF TGCGCCAGCAGCCCTGCCGCCGAGCAGTACTTC TRBV5-1 - TRBJ2-7 -
CTSSQDYTSGGYTDTQYF TGCACCAGCAGCCAAGATTATACTAGCGGGGGGTACACAGATACGCAGTATTTT TRBV1 - TRBJ2-3 -
CASSSRGQNYGYTF TGCGCCAGCAGCTCGAGAGGGCAAAACTATGGCTACACCTTC TRBV5-1 - TRBJ1-2 -
CASSRGLAGPPFF TGTGCCAGCAGCAGGGGACTAGCGGGGCCCCCGTTCTTC TRBV6-5 few TRBJ2-1 TRBD2
CASSFGQGTQPQHF TGTGCCAGCAGCTTCGGACAGGGGACACAGCCCCAGCATTTT TRBV7-9 once TRBJ1-5 TRBD1
CASSPRTRQPQHF TGCGCCAGCAGCCCTAGGACGCGACAGCCCCAGCATTTT TRBV4-3 - TRBJ1-5 -
CASSATGGAYGYTF TGCGCCAGCAGCGCGACAGGGGGCGCGTATGGCTACACCTTC TRBV4-3 - TRBJ1-2 TRBD1
CASSSQTGMNTEAFF TGTGCCAGCAGCTCCCAGACAGGTATGAACACTGAAGCTTTCTTT TRBV7-9 - TRBJ1-1 -
CASSQAPQAGELQYF TGCGCCAGCAGCCAAGCCCCCCAAGCGGGGGAACTGCAGTACTTC TRBV4-1 - TRBJ2-7 TRBD2
CASSLQTGGGYTF TGTGCCAGCAGCCTTCAGACGGGGGGTGGCTACACCTTC TRBV14 - TRBJ1-2 -
CASSVGTTGGNGYTF TGTGCCAGCAGCGTAGGAACAACCGGCGGGAATGGCTACACCTTC TRBV9 - TRBJ1-2 -
CASSLLGPPNEQFF TGTGCCAGCAGCTTGTTGGGTCCTCCAAATGAGCAGTTCTTC TRBV5-6 - TRBJ2-1 -
CASSAGVSYNSPLHF TGTGCCAGCAGTGCAGGGGTATCCTATAATTCACCCCTCCACTTT TRBV2 - TRBJ1-6 -
CASSPPGISPEAFF TGTGCCAGTAGTCCTCCGGGGATTTCACCTGAAGCTTTCTTT TRBV19 - TRBJ1-1 -
CASSQGQNSGNTIYF TGTGCCAGCAGCCAAGGACAGAACTCTGGAAACACCATATATTTT TRBV3-1/TRBV3-2 - TRBJ1-3 -
CASSGRGPYTEAFF TGTGCCAGCAGTGGCAGGGGGCCCTACACTGAAGCTTTCTTT TRBV27 - TRBJ1-1 TRBD1
CASSGSLTEAFF TGCGCCAGCTCAGGGAGTCTCACTGAAGCTTTCTTT TRBV23-1 - TRBJ1-1 -
CASSLDGQGLNTEAFF TGTGCCAGCAGCTTAGATGGACAGGGGCTGAACACTGAAGCTTTCTTT TRBV7-2 - TRBJ1-1 TRBD1
CAWSVGGSNQPQHF TGTGCCTGGAGTGTAGGCGGGAGCAATCAGCCCCAGCATTTT TRBV30 - TRBJ1-5 -
CASRREIDGSNQPQHF TGTGCCAGTAGGAGGGAAATAGATGGGAGCAATCAGCCCCAGCATTTT TRBV19 once TRBJ1-5 -
CASSYSLRSGNTEAFF TGTGCCAGCAGTTACTCCCTAAGATCCGGGAACACTGAAGCTTTCTTT TRBV6-5 - TRBJ1-1 -
CASGLPSGTSGHRAYNEQFF TGTGCTAGTGGTTTGCCCTCGGGGACTAGCGGCCACCGGGCTTACAATGAGCAGTTCTTC TRBV12-5 - TRBJ2-1 TRBD2
CASSPLPRPEDGYTF TGCGCCAGCAGCCCCTTACCGCGACCCGAGGATGGCTACACCTTC TRBV5-1 - TRBJ1-2 -
CASSITQTYEQYF TGTGCCAGTAGTATAACACAGACCTACGAGCAGTACTTC TRBV19 - TRBJ2-7 -
CASSPSRDNYGYTF TGTGCCAGCAGTCCCTCCCGGGACAACTATGGCTACACCTTC TRBV6-5 - TRBJ1-2 -
CASSISSNEQFF TGTGCCAGTAGTATCTCCAGCAATGAGCAGTTCTTC TRBV19 - TRBJ2-1 -
CASSVSSSGTSSYEQYF TGTGCCAGCAGCGTGAGTTCTAGCGGGACGAGCTCCTACGAGCAGTACTTC TRBV9 few TRBJ2-7 TRBD2
CSVVRGESNTEAFF TGCAGCGTAGTCCGAGGGGAAAGTAACACTGAAGCTTTCTTT TRBV29-1 - TRBJ1-1 -
CASSISDSGNTIYF TGTGCCAGTAGTATAAGTGACTCTGGAAACACCATATATTTT TRBV19 once TRBJ1-3 -
CASSRSGGAAYNEQFF TGTGCCAGCAGCCGATCTGGGGGCGCAGCTTACAATGAGCAGTTCTTC TRBV6-6 - TRBJ2-1 -
CASGLLGSRNYGYTF TGTGCTAGTGGTTTGTTGGGGAGCCGCAACTATGGCTACACCTTC TRBV12-5 - TRBJ1-2 -
CAWRTPGQGAETQYF TGTGCCTGGAGAACCCCGGGACAGGGGGCAGAGACCCAGTACTTC TRBV30 - TRBJ2-5 TRBD1
CSVANTEAFF TGCAGCGTGGCCAACACTGAAGCTTTCTTT TRBV29-1 - TRBJ1-1 -
CASSQSLGHKIAKNIQYF TGCGCCAGCAGTCAATCCCTGGGACATAAGATAGCCAAAAACATTCAGTACTTC TRBV23-1 - TRBJ2-4 -
CASSHEGGTPNF TGTGCCAGCAGCCACGAGGGGGGGACACCAAATTTT TRBV5-5 - TRBJ1-4 -
CASRKVSREGEQFF TGTGCCAGTAGGAAGGTTTCCCGGGAGGGCGAGCAGTTCTTC TRBV19 once TRBJ2-1 TRBD2
CASRLGQGINYGYTF TGTGCCAGCAGACTTGGACAGGGGATTAACTATGGCTACACCTTC TRBV6-5 - TRBJ1-2 TRBD1
CASSFGGRGNYYGYTF TGTGCCAGCAGTTTCGGCGGACGGGGCAATTACTATGGCTACACCTTC TRBV27 - TRBJ1-2 -
CAAGVRYGYTF TGTGCCGCCGGGGTTAGATATGGCTACACCTTC TRBV28 - TRBJ1-2 -
CASRYGQGDTQYF TGTGCCAGCAGATATGGACAGGGCGATACGCAGTATTTT TRBV7-3 - TRBJ2-3 TRBD1